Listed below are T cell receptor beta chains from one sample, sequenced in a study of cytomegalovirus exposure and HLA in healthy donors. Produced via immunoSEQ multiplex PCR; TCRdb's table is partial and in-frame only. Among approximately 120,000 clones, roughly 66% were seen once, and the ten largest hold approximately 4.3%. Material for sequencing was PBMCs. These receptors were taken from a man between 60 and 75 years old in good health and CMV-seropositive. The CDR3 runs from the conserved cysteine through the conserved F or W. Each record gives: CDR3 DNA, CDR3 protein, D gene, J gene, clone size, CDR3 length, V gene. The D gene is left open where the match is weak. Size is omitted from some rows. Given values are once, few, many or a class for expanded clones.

cdr3_nt: TGTGCCAGCAGCCCTAACGGGGGTAGCAGGGAGGGAGGCTACACCTTC
cdr3_aa: CASSPNGGSREGGYTF
d_call: -
j_call: TRBJ1-2
clone_size: -
cdr3_length: 16
v_call: TRBV7-3

cdr3_nt: TGTGCCAGCAGCTTAGACGGCTCTGGGGCCAACGTCCTGACTTTC
cdr3_aa: CASSLDGSGANVLTF
d_call: -
j_call: TRBJ2-6
clone_size: -
cdr3_length: 15
v_call: TRBV13

cdr3_nt: TGTGCCAGCAGTTACTCGGGACAGGGAGGTTCACCCCTCCACTTT
cdr3_aa: CASSYSGQGGSPLHF
d_call: TRBD1
j_call: TRBJ1-6
clone_size: -
cdr3_length: 15
v_call: TRBV6-5

cdr3_nt: TGTGCCTGGAGCCAGAGCACAGATACGCAGTATTTT
cdr3_aa: CAWSQSTDTQYF
d_call: -
j_call: TRBJ2-3
clone_size: -
cdr3_length: 12
v_call: TRBV30

cdr3_nt: TGTGCCAGTAGTAGGACAGGGAACACTGAAGCTTTCTTT
cdr3_aa: CASSRTGNTEAFF
d_call: TRBD1
j_call: TRBJ1-1
clone_size: few
cdr3_length: 13
v_call: TRBV19

cdr3_nt: TGCAGCACCCTAGGAGGGACAGGGACTGACGAGCAGTACTTC
cdr3_aa: CSTLGGTGTDEQYF
d_call: TRBD1
j_call: TRBJ2-7
clone_size: -
cdr3_length: 14
v_call: TRBV29-1

cdr3_nt: TGTGCCTGGAGCAGGGGGATGGGGGCTGAAGCTTTCTTT
cdr3_aa: CAWSRGMGAEAFF
d_call: TRBD1
j_call: TRBJ1-1
clone_size: -
cdr3_length: 13
v_call: TRBV30

cdr3_nt: TGTGCCGGCGCCCACGGACAGGGGGCGCGGGCCGGAAACACCATATATTTT
cdr3_aa: CAGAHGQGARAGNTIYF
d_call: TRBD1
j_call: TRBJ1-3
clone_size: -
cdr3_length: 17
v_call: TRBV11-2

cdr3_nt: TGTGCCAGCAGCTTAGGGGCATGGCCCAATGAGCAGTTCTTC
cdr3_aa: CASSLGAWPNEQFF
d_call: -
j_call: TRBJ2-1
clone_size: -
cdr3_length: 14
v_call: TRBV7-3

cdr3_nt: TGTGCCAGCAGTGAAGTTCACAGGGCTGGGGAGCAGTTCTTC
cdr3_aa: CASSEVHRAGEQFF
d_call: -
j_call: TRBJ2-1
clone_size: -
cdr3_length: 14
v_call: TRBV2

cdr3_nt: TGTGCCAGCAGCGGATCAGGGGGCGCGTATGGCTACACCTTC
cdr3_aa: CASSGSGGAYGYTF
d_call: TRBD1
j_call: TRBJ1-2
clone_size: -
cdr3_length: 14
v_call: TRBV7-3

cdr3_nt: TGTGCCAGCAGTGTTGACAGGGGGTCCTACAATGAGCAGTTCTTC
cdr3_aa: CASSVDRGSYNEQFF
d_call: TRBD1
j_call: TRBJ2-1
clone_size: -
cdr3_length: 15
v_call: TRBV2

cdr3_nt: TGTGCCAGCAGTCAGGGCAGGAATCAGCCCCAGCATTTT
cdr3_aa: CASSQGRNQPQHF
d_call: -
j_call: TRBJ1-5
clone_size: -
cdr3_length: 13
v_call: TRBV6-1

cdr3_nt: TGTGCAAGTCGCTTCCGCCCCTTTACCAGGGTGGGGGGCTACACCTTC
cdr3_aa: CASRFRPFTRVGGYTF
d_call: -
j_call: TRBJ1-2
clone_size: -
cdr3_length: 16
v_call: TRBV12-2

cdr3_nt: TGCGCCAGCAGCCAAGATAGGGTAGGGGCCCAGCATTTT
cdr3_aa: CASSQDRVGAQHF
d_call: -
j_call: TRBJ1-5
clone_size: -
cdr3_length: 13
v_call: TRBV4-1